This T cell receptor beta chain emerged from a study of blood T cell repertoires in COVID-19. Study background: Specimens from acute and convalescent COVID-19 originated in the United States, Italy and Spain.

Assignment of participants to cohorts was predicated upon participant-reported clinical history. Some clones are missing from TCRdb's copy, which holds only in-frame ones; the method was immunoSEQ multiplex PCR. The data hold 300,000 to 350,000 clones, with roughly 87% observed a single time. CDR1 is KGHSH and CDR2 is LQKENI in the germline V gene. The CDR3 extends over 14 amino acids. V dropped 3 bases and J dropped 4 bases, with 10 bases sitting between them. This sequence was found in a woman between 25 and 40 years old who had recovered from COVID-19. Sequencing was performed on PBMCs or T cells enriched from blood (not recorded which). This chain joins TRBV18 and TRBJ1-5, with D uncertain. CDR3 nucleotide sequence: TGTGCCAGCTCACCCTCTGGGCTTAATCAGCCCCAGCATTTT. Protein product: CASSPSGLNQPQHF.